A single sample gave rise to the 25 T cell receptor beta chains below, sequenced in a study of blood T cell repertoires in COVID-19. Profiling relied on immunoSEQ multiplex PCR, and the TCRdb table lists in-frame clones only, not all of them. The table has roughly 180,000 clones, 86% seen once; the top ten hold 7% to 10%. Specimen: PBMCs or T cells enriched from blood (not recorded which). These receptors were taken from a woman between 25 and 40 years old who had recovered from COVID-19.

This chain joins TRBV7-6 and TRBJ2-7; possible D gene TRBD1, 6 bases. The V and J ends lost 0 bases and 2 bases respectively, with 11 bases between them. This CDR3 has 15 amino acids. Germline CDR1 and CDR2: SGHVS and FNYEAQ. The CDR3 loop reads CASSLATGLPYEQYF. The DNA of the CDR3 is TGTGCCAGCAGCTTAGCAACAGGGTTACCCTACGAGCAGTACTTC.

DNA of the CDR3: TGCGCCAGCAGCTTGGAATCAGGGTTAGGGCAGTACTTC. Its protein product is CASSLESGLGQYF. The rearrangement joins TRBV5-1 to TRBJ2-7; maybe TRBD1 (5 bases). Germline assignment: CDR1 SGHRS and CDR2 YFSETQ. CDR3 length: 13 residues. V shed 0 bases and J shed 9 bases, with 13 bases lying between them. Full variable domain (remainder filled in from reference TRBV5-1 and TRBJ2-7): KAGVTQTPRYLIKTRGQQVTLSCSPISGHRSVSWYQQTPGQGLQFLFEYFSETQRNKGNFPGRFSGRQFSNSRSEMNVSTLELGDSALYLCASSLESGLGQYFGPGTRLTVT.

The rearrangement uses TRBV28 and TRBJ1-1, with 9 positions matching TRBD1. Germline-derived CDR1 and CDR2 are MDHEN and SYDVKM. The CDR3 is 17 amino acids. V lost 4 bases to trimming and J lost 1 base; unmatched junction nucleotides: 10. The CDR3, as DNA: TGTGCCAGCAGTTCTTATTCCGGGACAGGGACGAACACTGAAGCTTTCTTT. This sequence encodes CASSSYSGTGTNTEAFF.

The CDR3 region is CAWRREGTSSYNEQFF. The CDR3 DNA reads TGTGCCTGGAGGCGAGAAGGGACTAGCTCCTACAATGAGCAGTTCTTC. The V call is TRBV30, the J call TRBJ2-1, with TRBD2 matching 8 bases. With V trimmed by 3 bases and J by 0 bases, 7 bases remained unmatched. This CDR3 comprises 16 residues. Germline V gene data show CDR1 as GTSNPN and CDR2 as SVGIG (reference sequence).

This clone was seen a single time. The V and J genes are TRBV13 and TRBJ2-7, with TRBD1 identical over 9 bases. Germline loops: CDR1 PRHDT, CDR2 FYEKMQ (reference sequence). V lost 3 bases, J lost 3 bases, and 3 bases stayed unmatched. The CDR3 has 14 amino acids. The CDR3 nucleotides read TGTGCCAGCAGCTTTGGGGACAGGGTCTACGAGCAGTACTTC. Amino acids: CASSFGDRVYEQYF.

The chain combines TRBV18 with TRBJ2-7; TRBD2 is a possible D gene (6 bases). Germline lookup yields CDR1 KGHSH and CDR2 LQKENI. Trimming removed 4 bases at V and 6 bases at J, with 13 bases between. The CDR3 is 13 residues long. CDR3 in DNA: TGTGCCAGCTCACTCGGGACTTCGGGCGAGCAGTACTTC. It codes for CASSLGTSGEQYF.

This clone was seen more than once but under ten times. The genes are TRBV23-1 and TRBJ1-5; D ambiguous. TRBV23-1 is filed as an ORF, its function uncertain. Trimming took 5 bases from V and 0 from J, leaving 11 bases between them. This CDR3 contains 15 residues. CDR3 region: CASSKDNYSNQPQHF. CDR3 sequence (DNA): TGCGCCAGCAGTAAAGATAACTATAGCAATCAGCCCCAGCATTTT.

The CDR3 spells CAWSPGTGGAYNSPLHF. In nucleotides, the CDR3 is TGTGCCTGGAGTCCCGGGACAGGGGGCGCGTATAATTCACCCCTCCACTTT. The rearrangement joins TRBV30 to TRBJ1-6; TRBD1 matches 12 bases. This CDR3 contains 17 residues. J was trimmed by 4 bases and V by 2 bases; bases with no gene match: 6. The germline gives CDR1 GTSNPN, CDR2 SVGIG (reference sequence).

The chain employs TRBV4-1 and TRBJ2-3; 7 bases match TRBD2. The J segment lost 5 bases and the V segment lost 4 bases, leaving 15 bases of the junction unmatched. CDR3 size: 17 residues. Looked up from germline, CDR1 is MGHRA and CDR2 is YSYEKL. CDR3 coding DNA: TGCGCCAGCAGCCCGGGGGAACCTAGCGGATCAAGAGATACGCAGTATTTT. Translating it yields CASSPGEPSGSRDTQYF.

V gene TRBV28 combines with J gene TRBJ2-3; 9 bases line up with TRBD2. CDR3 length equals 14 residues. V was pared by 2 bases and J by 5 bases, with 2 bases of the junction left unmatched. CDR1 and CDR2 (germline): MDHEN, SYDVKM. Here the CDR3 DNA reads TGTGCCAGCAGTTTAGCGGGAGGGGTAGATACGCAGTATTTT. Translating it yields CASSLAGGVDTQYF.

The chain couples TRBV4-1 to TRBJ1-4, with 9 bases fitting TRBD1. The V gene end was trimmed by 1 base and the J gene end by 10 bases; junction bases not matched to a gene: 7. Germline CDR1 MGHRA, CDR2 YSYEKL. The CDR3 extends over 15 amino acids. The CDR3: CASSQVHRGQGKLFF. The CDR3 DNA reads TGCGCCAGCAGCCAAGTGCACAGGGGGCAAGGAAAACTGTTTTTT.

The chain recombines TRBV6-2 or TRBV6-3 with TRBJ2-1, with TRBD2 identical over 13 bases. The germline CDR1 and CDR2 sequences are MNHEY and SVGEGT. The CDR3 spans 14 residues. V was pared by 6 bases and J by 9 bases, with 5 bases of the junction left unmatched. This CDR3 is CASSGLAGVVEQFF. CDR3 nucleotides: TGTGCCAGCAGCGGACTAGCGGGAGTAGTTGAGCAGTTCTTC.

This chain links TRBV20-1 with TRBJ2-6, with a weak D call TRBD2 (5 bases). V lost 3 bases, J lost 4 bases, and 22 bases lay in between. CDR3 length equals 18 residues. Germline V gene sequence: CDR1 DFQATT, CDR2 SNEGSKA (reference sequence). CDR3 sequence reads: CSASLRTVSLLGANVLTF. DNA of the CDR3: TGCAGTGCTAGTCTACGGACTGTCTCTCTCTTGGGGGCCAACGTCCTGACTTTC.

The V gene is TRBV7-3, the J gene TRBJ2-7, with D perhaps matching TRBD2 (5 bases). The CDR3 is 17 residues long. Germline loops: CDR1 SGHTA, CDR2 FQGTGA. Trimming stripped 4 bases from V and 3 bases from J, with 22 bases between. Here the CDR3 reads CASSSHSSSLIVYEQYF. In nucleotides, the CDR3 is TGTGCCAGCAGCTCCCACTCTTCTAGCCTAATAGTCTACGAGCAGTACTTC.

The V and J genes are TRBV30 and TRBJ1-4; D not certain. V lost 2 bases, J lost 0 bases, and 7 bases lay in between. CDR3 size: 14 residues. Germline V gene data show CDR1 as GTSNPN and CDR2 as SVGIG (reference sequence). CDR3 sequence: CAWSFRATNEKLFF. In DNA form, the CDR3 reads TGTGCCTGGAGTTTCCGCGCAACTAATGAAAAACTGTTTTTT. Using reference TRBV30 and TRBJ1-4 for the parts outside the CDR3, the full variable domain is SQTIHQWPATLVQPVGSPLSLECTVEGTSNPNLYWYRQAAGRGLQLLFYSVGIGQISSEVPQNLSASRPQDRQFILSSKKLLLSDSGFYLCAWSFRATNEKLFFGSGTQLSVL.

The J gene is TRBJ2-3, the V gene TRBV28; 8 nucleotides agree with TRBD2. The V gene end was trimmed by 2 bases and the J gene end by 4 bases; junction bases not matched to a gene: 2. This CDR3 has 14 amino acids. The germline CDR1 and CDR2 sequences are MDHEN and SYDVKM. CDR3 coding DNA: TGTGCCAGCAGTTTAGCGGGAGGCTCAGATACGCAGTATTTT. This sequence encodes CASSLAGGSDTQYF.

The CDR3 loop is CASSLAIGGYTF. The CDR3, as DNA: TGTGCCAGCAGCTTGGCCATCGGTGGCTACACCTTC. The genes are TRBV5-5 and TRBJ1-2; no firm D call. The CDR3 is 12 residues long. Germline values: CDR1 SGHKS, CDR2 YYEKEE (reference sequence). V lost 0 bases, J lost 7 bases, and 7 bases lay in between.

This chain uses TRBV10-3 with TRBJ1-6, with D uncertain. CDR1 and CDR2 (germline): ENHRY, SYGVKD. Trimming cost V 6 bases and J 9 bases, with 12 bases left between them. CDR3 length: 13 amino acids. This CDR3 is CAIRAADGSPLHF. In nucleotides, the CDR3 is TGTGCCATCAGGGCAGCGGACGGTTCACCCCTCCACTTT.

To note about this clone: Sequence at one end of the junction differs from germline and may be a read error. V gene TRBV7-9 combines with J gene TRBJ1-1; D not certain. The CDR3 consists of 14 residues. The germline V gene has CDR1 SEHNR and CDR2 FQNEAQ (reference sequence). The CDR3 is CASSLGAELTGAFF. DNA of the CDR3: TGTGCCAGCAGCTTAGGGGCAGAGCTTACTGGAGCTTTCTTT.

The CDR3 DNA follows: TGTGCCAGCAGCGATGGACAGGGCCCTGCGCAGCCCCAGCATTTT. Translating gives CASSDGQGPAQPQHF. The V call is TRBV5-6, the J call TRBJ1-5; 8 bases line up with TRBD1. The CDR3 spans 15 residues. Germline values: CDR1 SGHDT, CDR2 YYEEEE. J lost 7 bases, V lost 4 bases, and 10 bases had no gene match.

The J gene is TRBJ2-5, the V gene TRBV24-1, with D uncertain. V lost 3 bases and J lost 4, with 11 bases in between. Germline V gene lookup returns CDR1 KGHDR and CDR2 SFDVKD. CDR3 length: 14 residues. The CDR3: CATSDRSVRETQYF. The CDR3 DNA reads as TGTGCCACCAGTGATAGGAGTGTACGAGAGACCCAGTACTTC.

V gene TRBV7-8 combines with J gene TRBJ1-3; the D is unclear. CDR1 is SGHVS and CDR2 is FQNEAQ in the germline V gene. V lost 7 bases to trimming and J lost 3 bases, with 13 bases between them. This CDR3 has 14 residues. The CDR3 spells CASTPNPNGNTIYF. CDR3 sequence (DNA): TGTGCCAGCACCCCAAATCCCAATGGAAACACCATATATTTT.

The V and J genes are TRBV28 and TRBJ2-7, with TRBD2 identical over 13 bases. Germline CDR1 MDHEN, CDR2 SYDVKM. The trim removed 5 bases at V and 4 bases at J, leaving 5 bases unmatched. This CDR3 has 15 residues. The CDR3: CASSTSGRAPYEQYF. CDR3 sequence (DNA): TGTGCCAGCAGTACTAGCGGGAGGGCTCCATACGAGCAGTACTTC.

The chain joins TRBV28 to TRBJ1-2, with D possibly TRBD1 on 5 matching bases. V was cut by 6 bases and J by 1 base, with 15 bases left in between. There are 15 residues in the CDR3. Per the germline V gene, CDR1 is MDHEN and CDR2 is SYDVKM. CDR3 residues: CASSRQPIVNYGYTF. In DNA form, the CDR3 reads TGTGCCAGCAGCAGACAGCCAATTGTTAACTATGGCTACACCTTC.

The chain uses TRBV5-1 and TRBJ2-5; D possibly corresponds to TRBD1 (5 bases). V was shortened by 2 bases and J by 2 bases, with 10 bases between the two germline ends. The CDR3 is 14 amino acids. Looked up from germline, CDR1 is SGHRS and CDR2 is YFSETQ. The CDR3 here is CASSFQGRQETQYF. The CDR3, as DNA: TGCGCCAGCAGCTTCCAGGGCAGACAAGAGACCCAGTACTTC.